Following are 27 T cell receptor beta chains from one sample sequenced in a study of blood T cell repertoires in COVID-19 (TCRdb year 2020). Library method: the immunoSEQ multiplex PCR assay. TCRdb carries this immuneACCESS record with in-frame sequences only. Its versions omit some clonotypes, under half of them owing to an unresolved V gene in the studies checked, with the rest unexplained. Here the sample has around 150,000 clones; about 81% occur a single time. Of the sample, around 7.9% falls within the top ten clones. Sequencing was performed on PBMCs or T cells enriched from blood (not recorded which). These receptors were taken from a man in his fifties who had recovered from COVID-19.

This chain joins TRBV14 and TRBJ1-1; 7 nucleotides align to TRBD1. Germline values: CDR1 SGHDN, CDR2 FVKESK. The CDR3 length is 14 residues. V shed 1 base, J shed 3 bases, and the junction held 2 bases outside the gene matches. The CDR3 is CASSQGGGHTEAFF. Written as DNA, the CDR3 is TGTGCCAGCAGCCAAGGAGGGGGCCACACTGAAGCTTTCTTT. The full variable domain, with the rest looked up from reference TRBV14 and TRBJ1-1, is EAGVTQFPSHSVIEKGQTVTLRCDPISGHDNLYWYRRVMGKEIKFLLHFVKESKQDESGMPNNRFLAERTGGTYSTLKVQPAELEDSGVYFCASSQGGGHTEAFFGQGTRLTVV.

The chain recombines TRBV11-3 with TRBJ2-7, with D possibly being TRBD1 (6 bases). The CDR3 consists of 13 residues. With 5 bases removed from V and 2 bases from J, the gap between germline ends came to 10 bases. Looked up from germline, CDR1 is SGHNT and CDR2 is YENEEA. The CDR3 protein is CASSQGQPYEQYF. DNA of the CDR3: TGTGCCAGCAGCCAAGGACAGCCCTACGAGCAGTACTTC.

The chain links TRBV7-2 to TRBJ2-1; 10 bases are a match to TRBD2. The germline CDR1 and CDR2 sequences are SGHTA and FQGNSA. The length of the CDR3 is 16 residues. With V trimmed by 6 bases and J by 8 bases, 13 bases remained unmatched. In DNA, the CDR3 is TGTGCCAGCAGAAAGGGGTCTAGCGGGGGCCCTTATGAGCAGTTCTTC. This codes for CASRKGSSGGPYEQFF.

CDR3 coding DNA: TGCGCCAGCAGCAAGGACAACGCCGCGGCGGACACTGAAGCTTTCTTT. The encoded protein is CASSKDNAAADTEAFF. The rearrangement uses TRBV4-3 and TRBJ1-1, with TRBD1 as a possible D gene (5 bases). Germline V gene data show CDR1 as LGHNA and CDR2 as YSLEER. The CDR3 length is 16 residues. V was shortened by 5 bases and J by 3 bases, with 19 bases between the two germline ends.

The CDR3 DNA reads TGTGCCAGCAGCTCCATCGACAGGGACTATGGCTACACCTTC. Translated: CASSSIDRDYGYTF. The J gene is TRBJ1-2, the V gene TRBV7-8; 7 bases agree with TRBD1. V shed 4 bases, J shed 3 bases, and the junction held 5 bases outside the gene matches. CDR1 is SGHVS and CDR2 is FQNEAQ in the germline V gene. The CDR3 spans 14 residues.

The J gene is TRBJ2-1, the V gene TRBV7-8; TRBD1 might be the D (5 bases). The V end was cut by 2 bases, the J end by 3 bases, with 8 bases between. The CDR3 is made up of 14 amino acids. Germline V lookup: CDR1 SGHVS, CDR2 FQNEAQ. The CDR3 sequence is CASSLMQGYNEQFF. The CDR3 DNA reads as TGTGCCAGCAGCTTAATGCAGGGCTACAATGAGCAGTTCTTC. The entire variable domain, with the rest obtained from reference TRBV7-8 and TRBJ2-1, is as follows: GAGVSQSPRYKVAKRGQDVALRCDPISGHVSLFWYQQALGQGPEFLTYFQNEAQLDKSGLPSDRFFAERPEGSVSTLKIQRTQQEDSAVYLCASSLMQGYNEQFFGPGTRLTVL.

The V gene is TRBV25-1, the J gene TRBJ1-2, with 8 bases aligning to TRBD1. V trimming: 6 bases; J trimming: 3 bases; junction bases outside the gene matches: 0. The CDR3 spans 12 residues. Germline-derived CDR1 and CDR2 are MGHDK and SYGVNS. The CDR3 region is CASRQGDYGYTF. The CDR3 nucleotides read TGTGCCAGCAGACAGGGGGACTATGGCTACACCTTC.

The chain couples TRBV5-5 to TRBJ2-1; perhaps TRBD1 as D (6 bases). Germline values: CDR1 SGHKS, CDR2 YYEKEE (reference sequence). V was cut by 0 bases and J by 15 bases, with 16 bases left in between. The CDR3 spans 13 residues. The CDR3 sequence: CASSLGVGQGGFF. The CDR3 DNA reads TGTGCCAGCAGCTTGGGAGTCGGGCAAGGGGGGTTCTTC.

The rearrangement uses TRBV6-5 and TRBJ1-5, with TRBD1 matching over 7 bases. The CDR3 loop spans 15 amino acids. The V gene end was trimmed by 6 bases and the J gene end by 3 bases; junction bases not matched to a gene: 8. Germline V gene lookup returns CDR1 MNHEY and CDR2 SVGAGI. DNA of the CDR3: TGTGCCAGCAGCCAACAGGGGAAAGTCAATCAGCCCCAGCATTTT. Amino acid sequence: CASSQQGKVNQPQHF.

The chain joins TRBV19 to TRBJ2-2, with a weak D call TRBD2 (6 bases). The CDR3 is made up of 16 amino acids. V dropped 6 bases and J dropped 1 base, with 15 bases sitting between them. Looked up from germline, CDR1 is LNHDA and CDR2 is SQIVND (reference sequence). The chain's CDR3 is CASRLAGTGNTGELFF. The CDR3 DNA sequence: TGTGCCAGTAGGCTCGCCGGGACTGGGAACACCGGGGAGCTGTTTTTT.

CDR3: CASSFGGKKTSYNEQFF. In nucleotides, the CDR3 is TGTGCCAGCAGCTTTGGAGGGAAGAAAACCTCCTACAATGAGCAGTTCTTC. The chain uses TRBV21-1 and TRBJ2-1; the table names TRBD2, a call not compared with the DNA. TRBV21-1 has pseudogene status. The CDR3 length is 17 residues.

V is TRBV5-4 and J is TRBJ2-2; 9 bases agree with TRBD1. V trimming: 4 bases; J trimming: 3 bases; junction bases outside the gene matches: 7. CDR1 is SGHNT and CDR2 is YYREEE in the germline V gene (reference sequence). The CDR3 is made up of 16 amino acids. The CDR3 bases are TGTGCCAGCAGCCTGAACAGGGGGCTCGACACCGGGGAGCTGTTTTTT. Its translation is CASSLNRGLDTGELFF.

A few counts support this clone. CDR3 sequence: CASSAGVVYEAFF. CDR3 sequence (DNA): TGCGCCAGCAGTGCCGGGGTCGTTTATGAAGCTTTCTTT. The chain couples TRBV4-3 to TRBJ1-1; D remains unclear. The CDR3 runs 13 residues. The germline V gene encodes CDR1 LGHNA and CDR2 YSLEER. Deletions cut 6 bases from V and 7 bases from J, with 15 bases between.

The gene calls are TRBV6-5 and TRBJ1-2; 10 positions match TRBD1. The ends lost 6 bases at V and 4 bases at J; junction bases unmatched: 8. Germline V gene lookup returns CDR1 MNHEY and CDR2 SVGAGI. CDR3 length: 15 residues. The CDR3 reads CASSQTGQGPYGYTF. Here the CDR3 DNA reads TGTGCCAGCAGCCAAACGGGACAGGGGCCCTATGGCTACACCTTC.

The chain uses TRBV9 and TRBJ2-4; 10 bases line up with TRBD1. The CDR3 covers 16 residues. V trimming: 4 bases; J trimming: 6 bases; junction bases outside the gene matches: 10. CDR1 is SGDLS, CDR2 YYNGEE, per germline. The CDR3 sequence is CASSRGGTGDINIQYF. DNA of the CDR3: TGTGCCAGCAGCAGAGGGGGGACAGGGGATATAAACATTCAGTACTTC.

This rearrangement joins TRBV9 to TRBJ2-1, with a tentative D call TRBD2 (5 bases). The CDR3 length is 16 residues. Germline V gene data show CDR1 as SGDLS and CDR2 as YYNGEE. Trimming removed 0 bases at V and 0 bases at J, with 10 bases between. The CDR3 bases are TGTGCCAGCAGCGTAGGAGGTCGGGGCTCCTACAATGAGCAGTTCTTC. This gives the protein CASSVGGRGSYNEQFF. Based on the CDR3 plus reference TRBV9 and TRBJ2-1, the full variable domain is DSGVTQTPKHLITATGQRVTLRCSPRSGDLSVYWYQQSLDQGLQFLIQYYNGEERAKGNILERFSAQQFPDLHSELNLSSLELGDSALYFCASSVGGRGSYNEQFFGPGTRLTVL.

The V gene is TRBV6-5, the J gene TRBJ1-2, with 7 bases identical to TRBD1. Trimming removed 4 bases from V and 8 bases from J; junction bases left unmatched: 7. Germline V gene data show CDR1 as MNHEY and CDR2 as SVGAGI. The CDR3 contains 13 residues. Written as DNA, the CDR3 is TGTGCCAGCAGTTTAAACAGGGGCGGAGGCTACACCTTC. This encodes CASSLNRGGGYTF.

This clone has just one count. V is TRBV18 and J is TRBJ2-2; 7 positions agree with TRBD2. Losses at the gene ends were 6 bases for V and 2 bases for J; bases not matched to a gene: 6. Per the germline V gene, CDR1 is KGHSH and CDR2 is LQKENI. The CDR3 has 15 amino acids. CDR3 sequence (DNA): TGTGCCAGCTCCTCGGCAGCGGGAAACACCGGGGAGCTGTTTTTT. Protein product: CASSSAAGNTGELFF.

The chain links TRBV3-1 (or the pseudogene TRBV3-2) to TRBJ2-7; 9 nucleotides agree with TRBD2. The CDR3 is made up of 14 amino acids. Losses at the gene ends were 1 base for V and 6 bases for J; bases not matched to a gene: 4. Germline V gene lookup returns CDR1 LGHDT and CDR2 YNNKEL (reference sequence). DNA of the CDR3: TGTGCCAGCAGCCAAGGCGGGGGGGCATCCGAGCAGTACTTC. It specifies CASSQGGGASEQYF.

The rearrangement links TRBV9 to TRBJ2-1, with 8 bases aligning to TRBD2. CDR1 and CDR2 from the germline V gene are SGDLS and YYNGEE. The V segment lost 3 bases and the J segment 4 bases; nucleotides outside the gene matches: 9. The CDR3 spans 16 residues. The CDR3 region is CASSEKISGNYNEQFF. CDR3 in DNA: TGTGCCAGCAGCGAGAAGATTAGCGGGAATTACAATGAGCAGTTCTTC. The full variable domain, in which reference TRBV9 and TRBJ2-1 provide the parts outside the CDR3, is DSGVTQTPKHLITATGQRVTLRCSPRSGDLSVYWYQQSLDQGLQFLIQYYNGEERAKGNILERFSAQQFPDLHSELNLSSLELGDSALYFCASSEKISGNYNEQFFGPGTRLTVL.

The V gene is TRBV7-3, the J gene TRBJ2-3; 10 nucleotides match TRBD1. V shed 5 bases and J 5 bases; nucleotides not matched to a gene: 10. There are 16 residues in the CDR3. Germline V CDR1 and CDR2: SGHTA, FQGTGA. Here the CDR3 reads CASSPEMTGGKDTQYF. CDR3 in DNA: TGTGCCAGCAGCCCCGAAATGACAGGGGGCAAAGATACGCAGTATTTT.

This clone has a single count. This chain uses TRBV18 with TRBJ2-2, with 12 bases aligning to TRBD2. This CDR3 spans 17 amino acids. Per the germline V gene, CDR1 is KGHSH and CDR2 is LQKENI. The trim removed 3 bases at V and 2 bases at J, leaving 4 bases unmatched. The DNA for the CDR3 is TGTGCCAGCTCACCCCTAGCGGGGGGGACAAACACCGGGGAGCTGTTTTTT. It codes for CASSPLAGGTNTGELFF.

J is TRBJ1-5 and V is TRBV4-2, with D tentatively TRBD1 (5 bases). Germline V gives CDR1 LGHNA, CDR2 YNFKEQ. This CDR3 spans 13 amino acids. V was shortened by 0 bases and J by 7 bases, with 7 bases between the two germline ends. The DNA for the CDR3 is TGTGCCAGCAGCCAAGAGAGGACACAGCCCCAGCATTTT. Protein product: CASSQERTQPQHF.

The chain employs TRBV5-1 and TRBJ2-7, with 8 bases fitting TRBD1. The CDR3 consists of 14 residues. Germline V CDR1 and CDR2: SGHRS, YFSETQ. V lost 4 bases to trimming and J lost 2 bases; unmatched junction nucleotides: 5. The chain's CDR3 is CASSTGQAPYEQYF. The DNA of the CDR3 is TGCGCCAGCAGCACGGGACAGGCCCCCTACGAGCAGTACTTC.

J is TRBJ2-3 and V is TRBV5-1, with TRBD2 identical over 10 bases. Germline CDR1 reads SGHRS; CDR2 reads YFSETQ. Unmatched junction bases numbered 13, after V lost 4 bases and J lost 5 bases. The CDR3 covers 17 residues. The CDR3 is CASSLGLALTQGDTQYF. The CDR3 DNA reads TGCGCCAGCAGCCTGGGACTAGCGTTAACTCAGGGAGATACGCAGTATTTT. Full variable domain (rest looked up from reference TRBV5-1 and TRBJ2-3): KAGVTQTPRYLIKTRGQQVTLSCSPISGHRSVSWYQQTPGQGLQFLFEYFSETQRNKGNFPGRFSGRQFSNSRSEMNVSTLELGDSALYLCASSLGLALTQGDTQYFGPGTRLTVL.

The chain couples TRBV11-2 to TRBJ1-3, with TRBD1 as a possible D gene (6 bases). V lost 0 bases, J lost 0 bases, and 9 bases lay in between. CDR1 is SGHAT, CDR2 FQNNGV, per germline. This CDR3 spans 16 amino acids. CDR3 in DNA: TGTGCCAGCAGCTTAGAAGGGGGTATCTCTGGAAACACCATATATTTT. Its protein product is CASSLEGGISGNTIYF.

The table lists this clone with a count of one. This chain joins TRBV3-1 (or the pseudogene TRBV3-2) and TRBJ1-4; maybe TRBD1 (6 bases). The V and J ends lost 5 bases and 4 bases respectively, with 17 bases between them. The CDR3 has 16 residues. Looked up from germline, CDR1 is LGHDT and CDR2 is YNNKEL (reference sequence). Written as DNA, the CDR3 is TGTGCCAGCAGCTCAGGGGCCTCGACCCATAATGAAAAACTGTTTTTT. Encoded protein: CASSSGASTHNEKLFF.